This T cell receptor beta chain appears in the sequencing data of a study of cytomegalovirus exposure and HLA in healthy donors. On the study more broadly: Around 190 million T cells yielded 117 million unique TCR beta sequences, as an earlier analysis found. Broader study findings: Highly shared variants forming one cluster were likely a sequencing artifact.

Of note for this clone: No antigen is known for it.

Germline-derived CDR1 and CDR2 are SGHRS and YFSETQ. CDR3 length: 14 residues. The V gene end was trimmed by 3 bases and the J gene end by 9 bases; junction bases not matched to a gene: 5. The PCR had 60 Vbeta and 13 Jbeta primers. The assay was immunoSEQ multiplex PCR, and TCRdb's table has in-frame clones only and misses some. The clone table shows about 88,000 clones, with the ten largest holding 5.5%. Material: PBMCs. The sequence derives from a girl under 18 in good health and CMV-seropositive. This chain joins TRBV5-1 and TRBJ1-6; TRBD1 matches 8 bases. CDR3 nucleotide sequence: TGCGCCAGCAGCTCGACAGGGGAGGGTTCACCCCTCCACTTT. Protein sequence: CASSSTGEGSPLHF.